This T cell receptor (beta chain) was sequenced for a study of T cell repertoires in cytomegalovirus infection. Study-wide background: Matching HLA type and CMV infection were both indicated by public TCR beta signatures. Study-wide findings and caveats: HLA-C-restricted CMV-specific TCR beta clonotypes prevailed in the ex vivo response.

This clonotype showed up just a few times. The antigen remains undetermined. TCRdb passed the reads through MiXCR, listing each CDR3 protein once. Of about 130,000 distinct CDR3 sequences listed, 7% to 10% were seen once; the top ten hold roughly a tenth. This CDR3 is built from 17 residues. CDR1 and CDR2 from the germline V gene are SNHLY and FYNNEI. Trimming took 0 bases from V and 4 from J; bases not matched to a gene: 6. The sample taken for sequencing was PBMCs. The receptor comes from a human donor in good health (CMV status not recorded). Some clones in this sample may be carry-over from other donors' samples. The chain employs TRBV2 and TRBJ2-6; the match to TRBD2 covers 7 bases. The CDR3 region is CASSEARAGTGANVLTF. The CDR3 nucleotides are TGTGCCAGCAGTGAAGCTAGAGCGGGGACCGGGGCCAACGTCCTGACTTTC.